This record covers a single T cell receptor (beta chain). This sample stems from a study of blood T cell repertoires in COVID-19. Across the whole study: In each case, the material was cDNA or gDNA derived from T cells, B-cell-depleted T cells, or PBMCs.

Under the authors' procedure: The assay estimated nucleated cells by amplifying reference gene primers. Method: immunoSEQ multiplex PCR; TCRdb's copy keeps in-frame clones and lacks some. The DNA gave D and trimming, while V, J and clone size come from that table. Of 300,000 to 400,000 clones in the sample, around 86% were seen once. The germline V gene has CDR1 MDHEN and CDR2 SYDVKM. The junction had 8 bases not matched to a gene; V was cut back by 3 bases and J by 4 bases. The CDR3 is 15 amino acids. The V and J genes are TRBV28 and TRBJ1-2, with 7 bases lining up with TRBD1. Sequencing used peripheral blood. The origin of this receptor is a human donor in a cohort sampled during active COVID-19. CDR3 DNA: TGTGCCAGCAGTTTGGGGGAGACAGGGAGCTATGGCTACACCTTC. Its translation is CASSLGETGSYGYTF.